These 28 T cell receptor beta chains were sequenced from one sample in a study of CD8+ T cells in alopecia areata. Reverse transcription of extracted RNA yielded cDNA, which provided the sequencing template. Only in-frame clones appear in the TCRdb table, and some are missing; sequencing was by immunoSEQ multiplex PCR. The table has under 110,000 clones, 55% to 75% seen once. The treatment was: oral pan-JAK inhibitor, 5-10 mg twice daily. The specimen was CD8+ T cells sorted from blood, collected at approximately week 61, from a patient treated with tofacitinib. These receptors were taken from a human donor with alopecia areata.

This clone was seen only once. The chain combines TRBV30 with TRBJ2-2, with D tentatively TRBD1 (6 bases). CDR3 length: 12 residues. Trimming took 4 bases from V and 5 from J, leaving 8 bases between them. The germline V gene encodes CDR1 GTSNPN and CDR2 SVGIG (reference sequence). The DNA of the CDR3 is TGTGCCTGGATGGGGGCGACCGGGGAGCTGTTTTTT. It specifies CAWMGATGELFF. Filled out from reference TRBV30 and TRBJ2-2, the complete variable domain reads SQTIHQWPATLVQPVGSPLSLECTVEGTSNPNLYWYRQAAGRGLQLLFYSVGIGQISSEVPQNLSASRPQDRQFILSSKKLLLSDSGFYLCAWMGATGELFFGEGSRLTVL.

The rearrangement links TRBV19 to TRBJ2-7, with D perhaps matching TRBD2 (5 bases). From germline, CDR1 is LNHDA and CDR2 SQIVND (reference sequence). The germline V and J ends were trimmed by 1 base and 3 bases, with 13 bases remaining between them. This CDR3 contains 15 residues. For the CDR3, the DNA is TGTGCCAGTAGTATAGTCTGGGGAGCGAACTACGAGCAGTACTTC. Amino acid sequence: CASSIVWGANYEQYF. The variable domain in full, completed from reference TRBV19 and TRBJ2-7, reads DGGITQSPKYLFRKEGQNVTLSCEQNLNHDAMYWYRQDPGQGLRLIYYSQIVNDFQKGDIAEGYSVSREKKESFPLTVTSAQKNPTAFYLCASSIVWGANYEQYFGPGTRLTVT.

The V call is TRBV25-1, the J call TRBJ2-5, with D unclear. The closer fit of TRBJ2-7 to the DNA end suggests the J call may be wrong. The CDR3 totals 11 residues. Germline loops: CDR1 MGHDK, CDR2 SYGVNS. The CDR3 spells CASSEAYEQYF. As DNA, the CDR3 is TGTGCCAGCAGTGAGGCCTACGAGCAGTACTTC.

The CDR3 loop reads CASSPRSTGGKNIQYF. The CDR3 DNA reads as TGTGCCAGCAGCCCGAGATCGACAGGCGGCAAAAACATTCAGTACTTC. J is TRBJ2-4 and V is TRBV14; D might be TRBD1 (6 bases). This CDR3 contains 16 residues. Germline V gene sequence: CDR1 SGHDN, CDR2 FVKESK. V lost 4 bases, J lost 3 bases, and 16 bases lay in between.

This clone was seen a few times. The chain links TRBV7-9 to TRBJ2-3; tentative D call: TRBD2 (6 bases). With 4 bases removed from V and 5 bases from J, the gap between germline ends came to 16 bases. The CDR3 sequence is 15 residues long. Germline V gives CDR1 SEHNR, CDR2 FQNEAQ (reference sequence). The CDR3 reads CASSSSEGRGDTQYF. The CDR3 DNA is TGTGCCAGCAGCTCCTCGGAGGGGCGGGGAGATACGCAGTATTTT. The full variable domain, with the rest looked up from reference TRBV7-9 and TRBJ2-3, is DTGVSQNPRHKITKRGQNVTFRCDPISEHNRLYWYRQTLGQGPEFLTYFQNEAQLEKSRLLSDRFSAERPKGSFSTLEIQRTEQGDSAMYLCASSSSEGRGDTQYFGPGTRLTVL.

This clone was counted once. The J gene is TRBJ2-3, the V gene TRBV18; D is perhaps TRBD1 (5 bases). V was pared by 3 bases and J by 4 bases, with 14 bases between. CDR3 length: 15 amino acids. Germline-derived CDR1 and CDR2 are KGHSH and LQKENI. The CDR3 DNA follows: TGTGCCAGCTCACCGCCGGGCCAGGGCTCAGATACGCAGTATTTT. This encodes CASSPPGQGSDTQYF.

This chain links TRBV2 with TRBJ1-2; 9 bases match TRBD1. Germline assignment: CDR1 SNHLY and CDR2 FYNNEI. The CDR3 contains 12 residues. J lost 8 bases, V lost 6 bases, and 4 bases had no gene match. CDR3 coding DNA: TGTGCCAGCAGGGGGGACAGGGACGGCTACACCTTC. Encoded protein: CASRGDRDGYTF. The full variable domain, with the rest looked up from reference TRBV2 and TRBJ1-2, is EPEVTQTPSHQVTQMGQEVILRCVPISNHLYFYWYRQILGQKVEFLVSFYNNEISEKSEIFDDQFSVERPDGSNFTLKIRSTKLEDSAMYFCASRGDRDGYTFGSGTRLTVV.

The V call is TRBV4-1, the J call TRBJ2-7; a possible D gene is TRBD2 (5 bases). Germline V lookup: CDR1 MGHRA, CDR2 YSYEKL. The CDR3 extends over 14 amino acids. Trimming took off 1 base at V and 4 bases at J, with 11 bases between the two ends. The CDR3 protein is CASSQVTGKYEQYF. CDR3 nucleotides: TGCGCCAGCAGCCAAGTTACCGGGAAATACGAGCAGTACTTC.

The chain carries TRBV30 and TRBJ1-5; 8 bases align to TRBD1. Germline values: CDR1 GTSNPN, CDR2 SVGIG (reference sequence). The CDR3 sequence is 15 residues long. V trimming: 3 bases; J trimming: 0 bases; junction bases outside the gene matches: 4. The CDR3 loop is CAWRRQGNSNQPQHF. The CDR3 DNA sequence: TGTGCCTGGAGGCGACAGGGGAATAGCAATCAGCCCCAGCATTTT.

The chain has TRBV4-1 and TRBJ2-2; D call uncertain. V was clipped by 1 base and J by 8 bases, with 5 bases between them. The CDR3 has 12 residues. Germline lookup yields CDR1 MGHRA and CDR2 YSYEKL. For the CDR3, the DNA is TGCGCCAGCAGCCAAGTATTAGGGGAGCTGTTTTTT. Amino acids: CASSQVLGELFF.

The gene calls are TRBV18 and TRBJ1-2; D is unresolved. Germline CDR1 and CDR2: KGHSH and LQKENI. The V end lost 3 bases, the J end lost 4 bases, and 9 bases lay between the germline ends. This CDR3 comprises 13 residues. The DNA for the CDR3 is TGTGCCAGCTCACCGGAGGAGTCCTATGGCTACACCTTC. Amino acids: CASSPEESYGYTF.

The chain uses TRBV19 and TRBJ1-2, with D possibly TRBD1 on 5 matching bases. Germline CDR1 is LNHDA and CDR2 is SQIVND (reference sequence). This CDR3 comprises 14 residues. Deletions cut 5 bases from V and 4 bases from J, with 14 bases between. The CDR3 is CASSEATVGYGYTF. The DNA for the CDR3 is TGTGCCAGTAGTGAAGCGACAGTGGGCTATGGCTACACCTTC.

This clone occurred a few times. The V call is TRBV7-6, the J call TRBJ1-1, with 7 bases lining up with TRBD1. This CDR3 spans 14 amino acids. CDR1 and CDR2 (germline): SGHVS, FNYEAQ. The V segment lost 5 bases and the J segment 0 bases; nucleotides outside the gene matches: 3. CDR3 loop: CASSQQGMNTEAFF. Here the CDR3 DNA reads TGTGCCAGCAGCCAACAGGGGATGAACACTGAAGCTTTCTTT.

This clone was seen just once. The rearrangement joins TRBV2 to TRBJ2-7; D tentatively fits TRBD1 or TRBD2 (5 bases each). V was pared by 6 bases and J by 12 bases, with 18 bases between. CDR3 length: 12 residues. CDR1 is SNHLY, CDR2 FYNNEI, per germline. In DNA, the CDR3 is TGTGCCAGCAGAACCCTGAGGGACCGTGGGTACTTC. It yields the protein CASRTLRDRGYF.

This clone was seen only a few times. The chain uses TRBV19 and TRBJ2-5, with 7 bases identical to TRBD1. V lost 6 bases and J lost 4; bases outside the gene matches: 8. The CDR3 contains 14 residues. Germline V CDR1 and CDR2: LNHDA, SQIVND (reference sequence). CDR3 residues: CASSELRQGETQYF. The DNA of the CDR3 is TGTGCCAGTAGCGAGCTAAGACAGGGAGAGACCCAGTACTTC.

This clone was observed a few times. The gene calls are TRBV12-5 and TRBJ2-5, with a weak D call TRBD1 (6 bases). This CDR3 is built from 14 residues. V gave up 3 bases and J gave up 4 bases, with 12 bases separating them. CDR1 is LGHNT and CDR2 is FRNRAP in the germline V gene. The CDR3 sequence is CASGLGQNVETQYF. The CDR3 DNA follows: TGTGCTAGTGGTTTAGGACAGAACGTAGAGACCCAGTACTTC.

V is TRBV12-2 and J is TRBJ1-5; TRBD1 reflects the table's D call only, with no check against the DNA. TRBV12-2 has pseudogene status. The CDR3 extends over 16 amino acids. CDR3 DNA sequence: TGTGCAAGTCGCTATCTTGACACCCATAGCAATCAGCCCCAGCATTTT. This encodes CASRYLDTHSNQPQHF.

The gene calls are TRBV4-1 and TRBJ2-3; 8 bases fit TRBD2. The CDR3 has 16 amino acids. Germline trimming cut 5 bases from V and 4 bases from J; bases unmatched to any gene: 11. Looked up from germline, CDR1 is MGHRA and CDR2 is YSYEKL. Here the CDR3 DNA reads TGCGCCAGCAGCGACGAACGAGCGGGGGTATCAGATACGCAGTATTTT. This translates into CASSDERAGVSDTQYF.

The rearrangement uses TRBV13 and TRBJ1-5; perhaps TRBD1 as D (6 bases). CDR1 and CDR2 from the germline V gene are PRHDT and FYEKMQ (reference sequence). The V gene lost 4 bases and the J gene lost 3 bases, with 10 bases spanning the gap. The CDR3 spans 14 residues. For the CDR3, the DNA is TGTGCCAGCAGCTCGAGACAGGTCAATCAGCCCCAGCATTTT. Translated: CASSSRQVNQPQHF.

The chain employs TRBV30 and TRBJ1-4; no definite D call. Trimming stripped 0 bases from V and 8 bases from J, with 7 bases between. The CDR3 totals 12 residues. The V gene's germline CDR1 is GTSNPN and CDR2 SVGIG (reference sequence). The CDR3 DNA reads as TGTGCCTGGAGTGTACTCGGGGAAAAACTGTTTTTT. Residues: CAWSVLGEKLFF.

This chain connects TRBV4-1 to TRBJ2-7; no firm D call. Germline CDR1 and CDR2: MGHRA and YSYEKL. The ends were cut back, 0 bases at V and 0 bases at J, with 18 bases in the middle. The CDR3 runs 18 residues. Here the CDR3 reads CASSQDLGLQRFSYEQYF. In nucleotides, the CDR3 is TGCGCCAGCAGCCAAGATCTAGGCCTCCAGAGATTCTCCTACGAGCAGTACTTC.

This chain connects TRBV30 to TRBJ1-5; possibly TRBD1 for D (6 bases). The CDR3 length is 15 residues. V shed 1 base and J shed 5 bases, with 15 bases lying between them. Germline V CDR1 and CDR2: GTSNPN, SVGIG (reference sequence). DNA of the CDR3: TGTGCCTGGAGTGAAGGTTACAGGGCCGATCAGCCCCAGCATTTT. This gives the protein CAWSEGYRADQPQHF.

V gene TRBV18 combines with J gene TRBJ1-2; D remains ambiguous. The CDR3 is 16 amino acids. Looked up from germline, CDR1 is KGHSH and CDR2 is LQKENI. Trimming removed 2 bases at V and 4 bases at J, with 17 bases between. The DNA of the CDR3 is TGTGCCAGCTCACCAAAGGAGACCCTTTCCCCCTATGGCTACACCTTC. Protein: CASSPKETLSPYGYTF.

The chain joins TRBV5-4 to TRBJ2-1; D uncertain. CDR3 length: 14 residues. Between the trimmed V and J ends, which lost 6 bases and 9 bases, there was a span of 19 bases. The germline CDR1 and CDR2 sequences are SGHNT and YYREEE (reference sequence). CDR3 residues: CASKARLTQCEQFF. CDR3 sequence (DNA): TGTGCCAGCAAGGCTCGGCTAACCCAATGTGAGCAGTTCTTC.

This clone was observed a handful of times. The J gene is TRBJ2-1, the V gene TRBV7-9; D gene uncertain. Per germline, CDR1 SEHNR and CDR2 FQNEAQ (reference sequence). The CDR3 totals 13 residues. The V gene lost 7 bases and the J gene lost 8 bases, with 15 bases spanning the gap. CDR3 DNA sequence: TGTGCCAGCACCCAAGACGCGTGGGATGAGCAGTTCTTC. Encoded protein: CASTQDAWDEQFF.

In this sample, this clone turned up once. The CDR3 here is CASSVDVGLREAFF. In nucleotides, the CDR3 is TGTGCCAGCAGCGTCGACGTGGGACTAAGGGAAGCTTTCTTT. The genes are TRBV9 and TRBJ1-1, with a weak D call TRBD1 (5 bases). The CDR3 has 14 residues. Germline V lookup: CDR1 SGDLS, CDR2 YYNGEE. The V end lost 2 bases, the J end lost 8 bases, and 16 bases lay between the germline ends.

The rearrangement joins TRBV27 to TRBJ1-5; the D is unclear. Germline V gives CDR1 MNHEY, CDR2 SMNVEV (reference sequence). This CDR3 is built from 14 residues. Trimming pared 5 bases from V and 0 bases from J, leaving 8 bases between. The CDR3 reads CASSVSDSNQPQHF. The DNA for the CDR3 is TGTGCCAGCAGTGTCAGTGATAGCAATCAGCCCCAGCATTTT.

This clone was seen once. The CDR3 spells CASREGGQPQHF. The CDR3 DNA is TGTGCCAGCAGAGAGGGGGGTCAGCCCCAGCATTTT. This chain joins TRBV2 and TRBJ1-5, with a possible D match to TRBD1 (6 bases). The germline V gene has CDR1 SNHLY and CDR2 FYNNEI. Deletions cut 6 bases from V and 6 bases from J, with 9 bases between. CDR3 length: 12 amino acids.